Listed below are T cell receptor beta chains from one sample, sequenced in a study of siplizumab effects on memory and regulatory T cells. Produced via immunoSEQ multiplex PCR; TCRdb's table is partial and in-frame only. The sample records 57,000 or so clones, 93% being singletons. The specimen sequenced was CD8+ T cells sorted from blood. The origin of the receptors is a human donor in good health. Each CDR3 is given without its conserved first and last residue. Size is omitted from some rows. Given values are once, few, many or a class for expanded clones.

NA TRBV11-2 ASSLDRTSYNEQF
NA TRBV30 AWSGGGVDYGYT
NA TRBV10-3 ATGLAGGGDYNEQF
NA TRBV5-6 ASSRSAVEQY
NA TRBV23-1 ASKTGDNQPQH
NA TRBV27 ASSLWGRGGTDTQH
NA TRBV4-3 ASSQDVNRAHEQY
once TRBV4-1 ASSPGGGTGNEQF
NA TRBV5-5 ASSLGSRANQPQH
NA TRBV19 ASTAGTSGYNEQF
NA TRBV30 ACFRGTEAF
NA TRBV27 ASSSFRLAGTNSTDTQY
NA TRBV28 ASSYTLDRSGYQPQH
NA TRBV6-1 ASSEAGGGSFYEQY
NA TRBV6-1 ASSVVGTNTEAF
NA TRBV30 AWDPGANVLT
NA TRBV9 ASSVGGRVSDTQY
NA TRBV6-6 ASQGGSGIHEQY
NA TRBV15 ATSREPAVATYEQY
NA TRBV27 ASSRRGGVYEQY
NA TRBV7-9 ASSALTGKPTYEQY
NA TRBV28 ASSLEGDRLFEWPQH
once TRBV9 ASSVGGFPSEQY
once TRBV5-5 ASRVSNTGELF
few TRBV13 ASSLGNQPQH
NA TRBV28 ASSLASGYGYT
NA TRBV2 ASNSGSYEQY
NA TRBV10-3 AIRTLAGTDTQY
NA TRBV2 ASREPGHRMGYT
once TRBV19 ASSMVRKWDNEQF
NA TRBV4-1 ASSPPSFYGQF
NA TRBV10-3 AIKPGLGWEQY
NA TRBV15 ATNQGGYEQF
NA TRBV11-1 ASSLLRTLNEQF
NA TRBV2 ASSTGQENYGYT
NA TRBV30 ATGPGGQETQY
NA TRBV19 ASSIAGPGIHEQY
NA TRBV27 ASSSWGTEAF
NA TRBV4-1 ASSQGQGVQETQY
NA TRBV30 AWSARYNEQF
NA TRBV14 ASSQTLAGVDEQF
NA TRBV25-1 ASSDHNMGDTGELF
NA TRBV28 ASSKGGSITDEQY
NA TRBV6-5 ASSFGQGGNTEAF
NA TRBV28 ASSPGGVGYGYT
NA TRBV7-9 ASSTSLTSTDTQY
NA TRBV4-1 ASSQQGSNYEQY
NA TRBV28 ASSKLGVSTYEQY
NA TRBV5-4 ASSPGLATGETQY
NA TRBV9 ASSPLETNGDYEQY
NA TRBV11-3 ASSLVLAGAQYQETQY
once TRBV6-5 ASSYLGRDGYT
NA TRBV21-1 ASSTVGHEQY
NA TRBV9 ASSVSGMHSYEQY
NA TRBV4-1 ASSHLLAGKNEQF
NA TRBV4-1 ASSQGRGIRAYEQY
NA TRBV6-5 ASSGTAYQETQY
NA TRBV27 ASSFSVYNEQF
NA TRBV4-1 ASSHSGGSGAVYEQY